Listed here are 18 T cell receptor beta chains from one sample, sequenced in a study of T cell changes during pregnancy in multiple sclerosis. Repertoires were generated with immunoSEQ multiplex PCR, while TCRdb's copy carries only in-frame clones and drops some. The data hold about 58,000 clones, with 93% observed a single time. Sample: CD8+ T cells from peripheral blood mononuclear cells, taken in the second trimester of pregnancy. These receptors originate from a female donor with multiple sclerosis, enrolled in a pregnancy study.

The chain carries TRBV9 and TRBJ1-5; maybe TRBD1 (5 bases). This CDR3 is 15 amino acids long. Between the trimmed V and J ends, which lost 0 bases and 4 bases, there was a span of 11 bases. Germline assignment: CDR1 SGDLS and CDR2 YYNGEE. CDR3 bases: TGTGCCAGCAGCGTAGGGCCAGGGCCTAATCAGCCCCAGCATTTT. Translating it yields CASSVGPGPNQPQHF.

The chain carries TRBV10-3 and TRBJ1-1; D may be TRBD1 (5 bases). The CDR3 has 16 residues. CDR1 and CDR2 from the germline V gene are ENHRY and SYGVKD. V lost 6 bases, J lost 1 base, and 18 bases lay in between. The DNA for the CDR3 is TGTGCCATCAGCAATATAAAAACTACAGGGAACACTGAAGCTTTCTTT. Encoded protein: CAISNIKTTGNTEAFF.

The gene calls are TRBV5-1 and TRBJ1-2; TRBD1 is a possible D gene (6 bases). This CDR3 spans 17 amino acids. Trimming left V 4 bases short and J 4 bases short, with 23 bases between. From germline, CDR1 is SGHRS and CDR2 YFSETQ. Here the CDR3 DNA reads TGCGCCAGCAGCCCCCTCCGGGACAAGGGCCTACTCTATGGCTACACCTTC. This encodes CASSPLRDKGLLYGYTF.

The J gene is TRBJ2-7, the V gene TRBV27; TRBD1 matches at 10 bases. The CDR3 consists of 14 residues. Germline V gene lookup returns CDR1 MNHEY and CDR2 SMNVEV (reference sequence). With 2 bases clipped from V and 7 bases from J, the junction kept 5 bases outside the gene matches. Here the CDR3 reads CASSLMGQGSEQYF. CDR3 nucleotide sequence: TGTGCCAGCAGTTTAATGGGACAGGGGAGTGAGCAGTACTTC.

This chain joins TRBV27 and TRBJ2-2; 7 bases fit TRBD2. The ends lost 2 bases at V and 0 bases at J; junction bases unmatched: 6. CDR1 is MNHEY, CDR2 SMNVEV, per germline (reference sequence). The CDR3 runs 17 residues. The CDR3 DNA reads TGTGCCAGCAGTTTACTCCGCGGGGGTGCGAACACCGGGGAGCTGTTTTTT. As protein: CASSLLRGGANTGELFF.

This clone was seen once. The chain employs TRBV30 and TRBJ2-1; D is possibly TRBD2 (5 bases). V lost 1 base to trimming and J lost 6 bases, with 19 bases between them. The CDR3 is made up of 16 amino acids. The germline V gene has CDR1 GTSNPN and CDR2 SVGIG (reference sequence). CDR3 loop: CAWSAVRTGLRNEQFF. The CDR3 region has the DNA TGTGCCTGGAGTGCCGTCCGAACGGGGTTACGCAATGAGCAGTTCTTC.

The V gene is TRBV7-6, the J gene TRBJ1-4; 7 bases map to TRBD1. CDR1 is SGHVS and CDR2 is FNYEAQ in the germline V gene. The CDR3 loop spans 15 amino acids. J was trimmed by 7 bases and V by 4 bases; bases with no gene match: 9. Here the CDR3 reads CASSSRDSPSEKLFF. In DNA, the CDR3 is TGTGCCAGCAGCTCCAGGGACAGTCCTTCTGAAAAACTGTTTTTT.

The chain recombines TRBV15 with TRBJ2-3; D is undetermined. The V end lost 1 base, the J end lost 0 bases, and 17 bases lay between the germline ends. In germline, CDR1 is LNHNV, CDR2 YYDKDF (reference sequence). The CDR3 covers 18 residues. The chain's CDR3 is CATSRGRLFDSSTDTQYF. In nucleotides, the CDR3 is TGTGCCACCAGCAGAGGACGTTTGTTCGACTCTAGCACAGATACGCAGTATTTT.

J is TRBJ2-5 and V is TRBV6-4; a weak D match, TRBD2 (6 bases). The CDR3 length is 14 residues. CDR1 and CDR2 from the germline V gene are MRHNA and SNTAGT. Deletions cut 3 bases from V and 7 bases from J, with 15 bases between. The CDR3 DNA is TGTGCCAGCAGTGAAGACCCGGGGGTCGGGACCCAGTACTTC. It encodes CASSEDPGVGTQYF.

The J gene is TRBJ2-1, the V gene TRBV28; D is ambiguous. Germline lookup yields CDR1 MDHEN and CDR2 SYDVKM. V lost 4 bases, J lost 0 bases, and 7 bases lay in between. The CDR3 has 14 amino acids. This CDR3 reads CASSSASSYNEQFF. The CDR3 nucleotides read TGTGCCAGCAGTTCCGCCAGCTCCTACAATGAGCAGTTCTTC.

The chain uses TRBV19 and TRBJ2-2; D ambiguous. This CDR3 contains 16 residues. CDR1 and CDR2 from the germline V gene are LNHDA and SQIVND (reference sequence). V lost 4 bases and J 4 bases, leaving 16 bases between the germline ends. The CDR3 loop is CASSTYDARGTGELFF. The CDR3 nucleotides are TGTGCCAGTAGTACTTACGACGCCCGCGGCACCGGGGAGCTGTTTTTT.

V gene TRBV11-2 combines with J gene TRBJ2-1; the D gene is possibly TRBD1 (5 bases). The length of the CDR3 is 14 residues. Trimming left V 5 bases short and J 7 bases short, with 15 bases between. CDR1 is SGHAT, CDR2 FQNNGV, per germline. CDR3 coding DNA: TGTGCCAGCAGCCTGGGTGCAGGGAAAAATGAGCAGTTCTTC. It yields the protein CASSLGAGKNEQFF.

This clone was seen once. This chain joins TRBV15 and TRBJ2-1, with D maybe TRBD2 (6 bases). The CDR3 runs 15 residues. Trimming shortened V by 0 bases and J by 4 bases, and 10 bases separated the two germline ends. Germline CDR1 is LNHNV and CDR2 is YYDKDF (reference sequence). Written as DNA, the CDR3 is TGTGCCACCAGCAGAGAAGGGACTGGTTACAATGAGCAGTTCTTC. This encodes CATSREGTGYNEQFF.

The chain carries TRBV27 and TRBJ1-1, with D possibly matching TRBD1 (5 bases). V was clipped by 4 bases and J by 4 bases, with 16 bases between them. This CDR3 has 15 residues. Looked up from germline, CDR1 is MNHEY and CDR2 is SMNVEV (reference sequence). The CDR3 is CASSSQEGSVTEAFF. CDR3 nucleotides: TGTGCCAGCAGTTCCCAGGAGGGGTCGGTCACTGAAGCTTTCTTT.

V and J are TRBV6-5 and TRBJ2-1; 10 positions match TRBD1. Germline assignment: CDR1 MNHEY and CDR2 SVGAGI. The CDR3 length is 15 residues. J was trimmed by 10 bases and V by 5 bases; bases with no gene match: 11. The CDR3: CASSTSGTGAGEQFF. The CDR3 region has the DNA TGTGCCAGCAGTACATCCGGGACAGGGGCCGGGGAGCAGTTCTTC.

This chain joins TRBV6-1 and TRBJ1-2; TRBD1 matches at 9 bases. CDR3 length: 12 amino acids. Germline lookup yields CDR1 MNHNS and CDR2 SASEGT. Trimming at V came to 10 bases and at J to 6 bases, leaving 6 bases not matched to a gene. CDR3 nucleotides: TGTGCCACCGGGGACAGGGCCAATGGCTACACCTTC. It specifies CATGDRANGYTF.

The genes are TRBV9 and TRBJ2-7; weak D call: TRBD2 (6 bases). The CDR3 is 15 residues long. The V end lost 0 bases, the J end lost 3 bases, and 13 bases lay between the germline ends. Germline values: CDR1 SGDLS, CDR2 YYNGEE. CDR3 sequence (DNA): TGTGCCAGCAGCGTAGGTGTACTAGCCGGCTACGAGCAGTACTTC. It translates to CASSVGVLAGYEQYF. Filled out from reference TRBV9 and TRBJ2-7, the complete variable domain reads DSGVTQTPKHLITATGQRVTLRCSPRSGDLSVYWYQQSLDQGLQFLIQYYNGEERAKGNILERFSAQQFPDLHSELNLSSLELGDSALYFCASSVGVLAGYEQYFGPGTRLTVT.

This rearrangement joins TRBV11-2 to TRBJ1-1; a possible D gene is TRBD1 (5 bases). Germline values: CDR1 SGHAT, CDR2 FQNNGV. The CDR3 extends over 13 amino acids. Trimming took 3 bases from V and 6 from J, leaving 11 bases between them. CDR3 in amino acids: CASSFGGTPEAFF. CDR3 bases: TGTGCCAGCAGCTTTGGAGGGACCCCTGAAGCTTTCTTT.